The clone carrying this T cell receptor (beta chain) was seen many times. Its target is unknown. These data are taken from a study of tumor-infiltrating lymphocytes in primary liver carcinoma. Study in general: The cohort consisted of patients whose primary liver carcinoma was surgically resected.

The study's findings and limits: Tumor region pairs showed greater overlap than either tumor-adjacent or tumor-blood pairs did.

The study extracted blood RNA from unsorted whole blood and also extracted germline DNA. Before any surgery took place, four milliliters of peripheral blood were collected. The germline gives CDR1 SGHAT, CDR2 FQDESV (reference sequence). V was pared by 5 bases and J by 8 bases, with 10 bases between. CDR3 length: 12 amino acids. TCR beta cDNA was reverse-transcribed from roughly 520 ng of total RNA. The reaction used a constant-region primer and ProtoScript II reverse transcriptase. Three nested multiplex PCR rounds of slightly modified ARM-PCR generated TCR beta libraries. In the first two PCR rounds, TRBV1-TRBV30 forward primers were paired with a C-beta reverse primer, and each round lasted roughly 10 cycles. MiXCR, run by TCRdb on the multiplex PCR reads, gives a single entry per CDR3 protein. Counted here are about 180,000 distinct CDR3 sequences, about 60% occurring once; the ten biggest clones make up approximately 67%.

Sequenced: peripheral blood. The V and J genes are TRBV11-1 and TRBJ2-1, with unresolved D. The sequence came from a middle-aged man with primary liver carcinoma and hepatitis B virus infection. In nucleotides, the CDR3 is TGTGCCAGCAGCCATCTCCCCCATGAGCAGTTCTTC. It translates to CASSHLPHEQFF.